This T cell receptor beta chain was identified in a study of tumor-infiltrating lymphocytes in primary liver carcinoma. Note on this clonotype: One junction end disagrees with the germline gene, perhaps due to a read error.

CDR1 and CDR2 (germline): SGHAT, FQNNGV. This CDR3 spans 17 amino acids. The tissue used was unsorted bulk material of roughly 17-32 mg. RNA and DNA were co-extracted from it with the AllPrep DNA/RNA mini kit. The investigators made TCR beta cDNA from 400 to 500 ng total RNA, using a constant-region primer. A slightly modified ARM-PCR protocol with three nested multiplex PCR rounds produced these TCR beta libraries. TRBV1-TRBV30 forward primers paired with a C-beta reverse primer drove the first two PCR rounds, around 9 cycles each. TCRdb redid the calling of the multiplex PCR reads with MiXCR, one entry per CDR3 protein. The sample lists tens of thousands of distinct CDR3 sequences, 70% to 85% occurring once.

The TCR sequence derives from a man aged 35 to 55 with primary liver carcinoma and hepatitis B virus infection. This chain connects TRBV11-2 to TRBJ2-2, with D perhaps matching TRBD1 (6 bases). The sample comprised liver tumor tissue from sampling region 5. Subset denoted: tumor region T5, tumor centre. The CDR3 sequence: CAGSFDRDKVGTGELFF. CDR3 nucleotides: TGTGCCGGCAGCTTTGATCGGGACAAGGTCGGCACCGGGGAGCTGTTTTTC.